The clone carrying this T cell receptor (beta chain) was counted many times. The antigen is undetermined. This entry is derived from a study of regulatory T cells in long-lasting Graves disease. The time point here: newly diagnosed GD, antithyroid drugs for less than 3 months. The authors made the TCR library using RNA they extracted from PBMCs. Study-wide points: Preferential use of TRBV28, TRBJ1-2 and TRBJ2-5 was seen in persistent disease.

Trimming left V 8 bases short and J 3 bases short, with 8 bases between. This CDR3 region has 12 residues. Germline loops: CDR1 SGHVS, CDR2 FQNEAQ. Both iRepertoire HTBI primers and Arm-PCR of CDR3 regions were used to build the TCR beta libraries. TCRdb re-analysed the multiplex PCR reads in MiXCR, keeping a single row per CDR3 protein. This sample has 400,000 to 500,000 distinct CDR3 sequences, with around 17% found just once. This sample also belongs to another study, concerning T cells in Graves' hyperthyroidism and ophthalmopathy. According to that study: Hyperthyroidism was newly diagnosed in patients aged 18 to 65 (duration under 2 months). On the basis of clinical symptoms, serum thyroxine and TRAb, thyroid ultrasound and orbital computed tomography, diagnoses were made.

The specimen was peripheral blood mononuclear cells (PBMCs), collected at new diagnosis, from a patient treated with antithyroid drugs. This clonotype originated in a young woman with Graves disease. The gene calls are TRBV7-8 and TRBJ2-1; D is possibly TRBD1 (5 bases). As DNA, the CDR3 is TGTGCCAGCGGACACCTCTACAATGAGCAGTTCTTC. This encodes CASGHLYNEQFF. Full variable domain (remainder filled in from reference TRBV7-8 and TRBJ2-1): GAGVSQSPRYKVAKRGQDVALRCDPISGHVSLFWYQQALGQGPEFLTYFQNEAQLDKSGLPSDRFFAERPEGSVSTLKIQRTQQEDSAVYLCASGHLYNEQFFGPGTRLTVL.